This T cell receptor (beta chain) was identified in a study of shared clonotypes between healthy human individuals. TCRdb keeps only in-frame clones here, not all; method: immunoSEQ multiplex PCR. This sample has millions of clones; roughly 94% occur once, and the top ten carry 0.1% to 0.15%. Trimming took 0 bases from V and 7 from J, leaving 14 bases between them. Germline V gives CDR1 SGHRS, CDR2 YFSETQ. This CDR3 is 14 amino acids long. This receptor was taken from a man aged 18 to 30 in good health. This chain links TRBV5-1 with TRBJ2-7; D remains unclear. The sequenced sample was naive CD4+ T cells sorted from blood. Noted subset: CD45RA+ positively selected. CDR3 residues: CASSLEGSTWEQYF. The CDR3 DNA reads TGCGCCAGCAGCTTGGAGGGTTCGACCTGGGAGCAGTACTTC.